These 15 T cell receptor beta chains were all obtained from the same sample, sequenced in a study of technical replicates of blood from a few donors listed by TCRdb under 2017. Library creation used the immunoSEQ multiplex PCR assay. TCRdb retrieved this table from immuneACCESS and kept in-frame rearrangements only. Not all clones are present; in checked studies, unresolved V genes account for under half, and no reason is known for the remainder. The sample table contains over 75,000 clones; only one count was recorded for under 97% of them. Of the sample, about 0.21% falls within the top ten clones. Sequencing was carried out using T cells isolated from PBMCs. These receptors were obtained from a human donor in good health.

The V call is TRBV21-1, the J call TRBJ2-7; the table's D call TRBD2 went unverified against the DNA. TRBV21-1 is described as a pseudogene. This CDR3 comprises 13 residues. The CDR3 region has the DNA TGTGCCAGCAGCAAAGGCAAGAGATACGAGCAGTACTTC. Encoded protein: CASSKGKRYEQYF.

V and J are TRBV4-1 and TRBJ2-5, with TRBD2 as a possible D gene (5 bases). The V and J ends lost 1 base and 1 base respectively, with 10 bases between them. The CDR3 runs 15 residues. From germline, CDR1 is MGHRA and CDR2 YSYEKL. In DNA, the CDR3 is TGCGCCAGCAGCCAAGTTCAACGGGGCCAAGAGACCCAGTACTTC. It encodes CASSQVQRGQETQYF.

The chain combines TRBV6-1 with TRBJ2-5; a weak D match, TRBD1 (5 bases). The CDR3 sequence is 15 residues long. The germline CDR1 and CDR2 sequences are MNHNS and SASEGT. The V gene lost 7 bases and the J gene lost 5 bases, with 20 bases spanning the gap. CDR3 amino acids: CASKDIERRVETQYF. The CDR3 DNA sequence: TGTGCCAGCAAAGATATCGAACGCAGGGTGGAGACCCAGTACTTC.

The chain combines TRBV7-2 with TRBJ2-1; 10 nucleotides line up with TRBD2. V trimming: 10 bases; J trimming: 6 bases; junction bases outside the gene matches: 6. This CDR3 has 13 residues. Germline V lookup: CDR1 SGHTA, CDR2 FQGNSA. The CDR3: CATKREGLNEQFF. The CDR3, as DNA: TGTGCCACAAAGCGGGAGGGCCTCAATGAGCAGTTCTTC. Based on the CDR3 plus reference TRBV7-2 and TRBJ2-1, the full variable domain is GAGVSQSPSNKVTEKGKDVELRCDPISGHTALYWYRQSLGQGLEFLIYFQGNSAPDKSGLPSDRFSAERTGGSVSTLTIQRTQQEDSAVYLCATKREGLNEQFFGPGTRLTVL.

This clone appeared once. The rearrangement joins TRBV6-4 to TRBJ1-1, with no clear D. Germline V gene lookup returns CDR1 MRHNA and CDR2 SNTAGT. CDR3 length: 14 amino acids. Trimming cost V 3 bases and J 4 bases, with 12 bases left between them. The CDR3 loop is CASSEQAPATEAFF. CDR3 DNA: TGTGCCAGCAGTGAGCAGGCCCCGGCCACTGAAGCTTTCTTT.

The chain links TRBV5-1 to TRBJ2-5; tentative D call: TRBD1 (6 bases). The CDR3 length is 15 residues. Trimming cost V 4 bases and J 1 base, with 14 bases left between them. CDR1 and CDR2 from the germline V gene are SGHRS and YFSETQ. Here the CDR3 reads CASSTKTGTQETQYF. Written as DNA, the CDR3 is TGCGCCAGCAGCACCAAAACAGGGACCCAAGAGACCCAGTACTTC.

V usage is TRBV5-5 and J usage is TRBJ2-4, with 8 bases identical to TRBD2. This CDR3 comprises 18 residues. Germline CDR1 is SGHKS and CDR2 is YYEKEE (reference sequence). After removal of 2 bases from V and 0 bases from J, the junction contained 10 bases not matched to a gene. As DNA, the CDR3 is TGTGCCAGCAGCTTTATAACTAGCGGCAGAAGAGCCAAAAACATTCAGTACTTC. It codes for CASSFITSGRRAKNIQYF.

The V call is TRBV5-4, the J call TRBJ2-2; possible D gene TRBD2, 6 bases. Per germline, CDR1 SGHNT and CDR2 YYREEE (reference sequence). CDR3 length: 16 residues. V lost 1 base to trimming and J lost 3 bases, with 13 bases between them. The CDR3 nucleotides read TGTGCCAGCAGCTTGTGGGCGGGGAGATACACCGGGGAGCTGTTTTTT. This gives the protein CASSLWAGRYTGELFF.

V is TRBV6-6 and J is TRBJ2-5; 9 bases are shared with TRBD1. After removal of 6 bases from V and 0 bases from J, the junction contained 2 bases not matched to a gene. CDR1 MNHNY and CDR2 SVGAGI come from the germline V gene (reference sequence). This CDR3 region has 14 residues. CDR3 bases: TGTGCCAGCAGGACAGGGGGGTACCAAGAGACCCAGTACTTC. This codes for CASRTGGYQETQYF.

The chain combines TRBV4-1 with TRBJ2-7, with 9 positions matching TRBD2. J gave up 4 bases and V 0 bases, and 13 bases lay outside the gene matches. The V gene's germline CDR1 is MGHRA and CDR2 YSYEKL. The CDR3 is 18 residues long. This chain's CDR3 is CASSQDPPSGNVRYEQYF. The CDR3 DNA is TGCGCCAGCAGCCAAGATCCCCCTAGCGGGAACGTACGGTACGAGCAGTACTTC.

V is TRBV6-6 and J is TRBJ2-7; D might be TRBD2 (5 bases). Trimming shortened V by 0 bases and J by 6 bases, and 6 bases separated the two germline ends. From germline, CDR1 is MNHNY and CDR2 SVGAGI (reference sequence). The CDR3 length is 12 residues. The CDR3 DNA reads TGTGCCAGCAGTTACTCTGAGGGCGAGCAGTACTTC. Protein: CASSYSEGEQYF.

V and J are TRBV9 and TRBJ2-2; possible D gene TRBD1, 5 bases. V dropped 1 base and J dropped 1 base, with 8 bases sitting between them. The germline V gene encodes CDR1 SGDLS and CDR2 YYNGEE. The CDR3 sequence is 15 residues long. CDR3: CASSVWGENTGELFF. The CDR3 DNA reads TGTGCCAGCAGCGTATGGGGCGAGAACACCGGGGAGCTGTTTTTT.

The genes are TRBV19 and TRBJ2-5, with a weak D call TRBD1 (6 bases). The CDR3 sequence is 15 residues long. CDR1 is LNHDA, CDR2 SQIVND, per germline (reference sequence). Trimming cost V 9 bases and J 1 base, with 18 bases left between them. The CDR3 nucleotides are TGTGCCAGCTCGGTTCGAGGACAGCTCCAAGAGACCCAGTACTTC. Translation: CASSVRGQLQETQYF.

J is TRBJ1-4 and V is TRBV25-1; D unclear. Germline assignment: CDR1 MGHDK and CDR2 SYGVNS. V was trimmed by 7 bases and J by 4 bases, leaving 10 bases between them. CDR3 length: 13 residues. The CDR3 reads CASKGRYNEKLFF. The CDR3 DNA reads TGTGCCAGCAAAGGGAGGTATAATGAAAAACTGTTTTTT.

V and J are TRBV5-4 and TRBJ1-1, with D uncertain. The CDR3 loop spans 13 amino acids. V gave up 2 bases and J gave up 3 bases, with 8 bases separating them. Looked up from germline, CDR1 is SGHNT and CDR2 is YYREEE (reference sequence). The CDR3 loop reads CASSLIADTEAFF. The CDR3 DNA follows: TGTGCCAGCAGCTTAATAGCGGACACTGAAGCTTTCTTT.